This T cell receptor beta chain emerged from a study of T cells in Graves' hyperthyroidism and ophthalmopathy. Study-wide background: The blood sample was taken at first diagnosis, before treatment began.

This clonotype appeared many times. Its antigen is still unknown. At one boundary the junction diverges from the germline segment, which might be a read error. Study-level results: In validation, the model predicted ophthalmopathy. These predictions came a median about 6.2 months before onset.

Amplified regions were TCR beta CDR3 sequences from RNA transcripts. The TCR CDR3 first-round RT-PCR relied on the HTBI primer set. TCRdb re-derived calls from the multiplex PCR reads in MiXCR, one entry per CDR3 protein. Of under 700,000 distinct CDR3 sequences in the sample, around 15% were seen once. The CDR3 is made up of 13 amino acids. From germline, CDR1 is LNHNV and CDR2 YYDKDF (reference sequence). Uncontrolled infection, other autoimmune disease, pregnancy or lactation led to exclusion. PBMCs were obtained from 7.5 to 10 ml fresh peripheral blood. The specimen sequenced was blood. The TCR comes from a woman aged 18-30 years with Graves' hyperthyroidism. V and J are TRBV15 and TRBJ2-5; 7 bases agree with TRBD1. In DNA form, the CDR3 reads TGTGCCACCAGGAGAGGGACAGAAGAGACCCAGTACTTC. Translated, it gives CATRRGTEETQYF.